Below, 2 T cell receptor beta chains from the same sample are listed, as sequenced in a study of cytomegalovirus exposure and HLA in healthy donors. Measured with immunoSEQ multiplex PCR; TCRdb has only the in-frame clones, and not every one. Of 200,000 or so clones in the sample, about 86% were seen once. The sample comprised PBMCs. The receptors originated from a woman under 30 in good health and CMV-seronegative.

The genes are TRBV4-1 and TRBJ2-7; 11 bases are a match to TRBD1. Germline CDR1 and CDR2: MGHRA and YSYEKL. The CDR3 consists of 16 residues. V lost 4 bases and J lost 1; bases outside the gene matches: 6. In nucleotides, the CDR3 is TGCGCCAGCAGCCGATCGGGGACAGGGGGTTCCTACGAGCAGTACTTC. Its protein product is CASSRSGTGGSYEQYF.

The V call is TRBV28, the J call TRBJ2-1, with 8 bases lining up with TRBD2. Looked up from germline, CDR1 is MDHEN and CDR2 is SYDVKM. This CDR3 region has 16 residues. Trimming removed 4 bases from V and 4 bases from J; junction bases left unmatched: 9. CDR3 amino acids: CASSSISGAAYNEQFF. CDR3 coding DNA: TGTGCCAGCAGTTCGATTAGCGGGGCCGCATACAATGAGCAGTTCTTC.